Each of the 10 T cell receptor beta chains below was sequenced from the same sample in a study of metastatic and nonmetastatic thyroid tumors. TCRdb re-processed the PCR reads through MiXCR. The table lists about 10,000 clones, approximately 31% of them singletons, with around 16% in the top ten. No treatment of any kind had been given to any patient before thyroid surgery. Source material: tumor tissue. The receptors stem from a female donor with papillary thyroid cancer or a benign thyroid nodule (not recorded which). Some clones in this sample may be carry-over from other donors' samples.

The chain carries TRBV2 and TRBJ2-5; 11 positions agree with TRBD2. From germline, CDR1 is SNHLY and CDR2 FYNNEI. The CDR3 has 14 amino acids. The trim removed 11 bases at V and 4 bases at J, leaving 9 bases unmatched. CDR3: CAGGLAVSGETQYF. The CDR3 DNA sequence: TGTGCCGGGGGACTAGCGGTCAGCGGAGAGACCCAGTACTTC. The variable domain in full, completed from reference TRBV2 and TRBJ2-5, reads EPEVTQTPSHQVTQMGQEVILRCVPISNHLYFYWYRQILGQKVEFLVSFYNNEISEKSEIFDDQFSVERPDGSNFTLKIRSTKLEDSAMYFCAGGLAVSGETQYFGPGTRLLVL.

This clone was seen repeatedly, ten times or more. This may arise from a read error, as a much more abundant clone is one base away. The CDR3 coding sequence is TGTGCCAGCACCCCCCCGCGGGGGACGCAGTACTTC. It specifies CASTPPRGTQYF. The rearrangement uses TRBV28 and TRBJ2-7; 7 positions agree with TRBD2. The CDR3 is 12 residues long. CDR1 MDHEN and CDR2 SYDVKM come from the germline V gene. J lost 9 bases, V lost 7 bases, and 9 bases had no gene match.

This clone has a count of ten or more. This may come from a read error, since a much larger clone is one base off. Other DNA sequences in the same sample also yield this CDR3. The chain carries TRBV20-1 and TRBJ1-5; D remains unclear. The V end was cut by 4 bases, the J end by 5 bases, with 12 bases between. The germline gives CDR1 DFQATT, CDR2 SNEGSKA (reference sequence). This CDR3 spans 13 amino acids. CDR3 sequence: CSANRDADQPQHF. The CDR3 DNA reads TGCAGTGCTAATCGAGACGCCGATCAGCCCCAGCATTTT.

This chain links TRBV19 with TRBJ2-7, with D uncertain. The CDR3 length is 13 residues. Germline V gene sequence: CDR1 LNHDA, CDR2 SQIVND (reference sequence). Trimming took off 1 base at V and 1 base at J, with 5 bases between the two ends. The CDR3 sequence: CASSIGLSYEQYF. CDR3 DNA: TGTGCCAGTAGTATAGGACTGTCCTACGAGCAGTACTTC.

This clone is categorized as medium-sized. The rearrangement links TRBV20-1 to TRBJ1-2, with TRBD1 matching over 11 bases. After removal of 5 bases from V and 4 bases from J, the junction contained 3 bases not matched to a gene. Germline CDR1 is DFQATT and CDR2 is SNEGSKA (reference sequence). The CDR3 extends over 13 amino acids. For the CDR3, the DNA is TGCAGTGCTGGACAGGGGGCAAGCTATGGCTACACCTTC. Its translation: CSAGQGASYGYTF.

This clone was detected ten times or more. This may be a read error: a much more frequent sequence differs by one nucleotide. The CDR3 does not close with the conserved phenylalanine or tryptophan, likely indicating a read error. This chain uses TRBV6-2 or TRBV6-3 with TRBJ1-5, with D maybe TRBD1 (5 bases). Trimming removed 6 bases at V and 5 bases at J, with 14 bases between. The CDR3 totals 14 residues. CDR1 and CDR2 (germline): MNHEY, SVGEGT. The CDR3 coding sequence is TGTGCCAGCAGCCTGGCCCGGGACGATCAGCCCCAGCATCTT. This codes for CASSLARDDQPQHL.

This rearrangement joins TRBV4-3 to TRBJ1-6; 9 nucleotides line up with TRBD1. V lost 0 bases and J lost 7; bases outside the gene matches: 10. The CDR3 contains 18 residues. CDR1 LGHNA and CDR2 YSLEER come from the germline V gene. The CDR3 sequence: CASSQDFRSGTGNSPLHF. CDR3 bases: TGCGCCAGCAGCCAAGATTTTCGATCCGGGACAGGGAATTCACCCCTCCACTTT.

This clone came up many times. One end of the junction does not line up with germline, which may come from a read error. The rearrangement uses TRBV11-2 and TRBJ2-3, with D hard to call. The germline V gene encodes CDR1 SGHAT and CDR2 FQNNGV. The CDR3 runs to 14 residues. The CDR3 bases are TGTGCCAGCGGCTTAATCGGCTCCACAGATACGCAGTATTTT. This gives the protein CASGLIGSTDTQYF.

In this sample, this clone is large. The genes are TRBV20-1 and TRBJ2-7; 7 bases match TRBD1. This CDR3 has 14 residues. V lost 6 bases to trimming and J lost 9 bases; unmatched junction nucleotides: 17. Germline values: CDR1 DFQATT, CDR2 SNEGSKA (reference sequence). In DNA, the CDR3 is TGCAGTGCAAGTGCCGGGACAGCCGTTACGGGGCAGTACTTC. Its translation: CSASAGTAVTGQYF.

This clone was counted at least ten times. V and J are TRBV20-1 and TRBJ2-2, with 8 bases identical to TRBD1. The CDR3 has 15 residues. Per germline, CDR1 DFQATT and CDR2 SNEGSKA (reference sequence). The junction had 6 bases not matched to a gene; V was cut back by 0 bases and J by 6 bases. Here the CDR3 reads CSARDRQGASGELFF. Written as DNA, the CDR3 is TGCAGTGCTAGAGATCGCCAGGGGGCTTCCGGGGAGCTGTTTTTT.